This entry is about one T cell receptor beta chain. Its antigen target is currently unknown. A single base separates this from a much larger clone, so it may be a read error. The CDR3 measures 15 amino acids from cysteine to phenylalanine. The DNA shown is the 45-base CDR3, in frame from base 1. CDR1 is given as DFQATT and CDR2 as SNEGSKA, both from the germline V gene (reference sequence). V is shortened by 4 bases, J by 5 bases, and the region joining them spans 20 bases. Starting from approximately 0.4 ug RNA, TCR libraries were constructed with the Immunoverse kit using molecular barcoded adaptors that cover the alpha/delta and beta/gamma chains. TCR library preparation used the same RNA that was used for transcriptome sequencing. TCR libraries were sequenced on an Illumina HiSeq 4000 with 2 x 150 cycles. Under the source paper's analysis protocol: Using MiXCR, which included quality filtering and error correction, TCR reads were aligned to human V, D, J and C references and then assembled into CDR3 clonotypes. The tcR package in R was used to analyze clonotype counts and gene usage diversity. For inspection of raw mapping reads, RNA-seq reads were mapped by STAR aligner version 2.5.3a onto GRCh37 of the human genome. To test the effect of sequencing depth on detected clonotypes, IR-seq fastq files were randomly downsampled using Seqtk 1.3. Clones were called with MiXCR by TCRdb after fastp trimmed the public reads at Q25, and only in-frame beta chains were retained. Every CDR3 protein is listed once, alongside the most common genes and DNA of its rows. It is TCRdb's table, rather than the study itself, that gives the V and J calls and clone size. The sample includes about 57,000 distinct CDR3 sequences, with approximately 22% observed a single time. The ten largest make up approximately 18% of the sample.

The data were taken from a study of read filtering for tumor transcriptome and immune sequencing (dated by TCRdb to about 2020). Concerning the study at large: The cohort consisted of about 17 male and some 13 female patients, with a mean age of around 66 years and an age range of roughly 40 to 85. By revised international staging, about 8 patients were R-ISS I, under 20 were R-ISS II and roughly 7 were R-ISS III. Whole-transcriptome libraries were prepared with the TruSeq RNA Access Library Prep Kit after DNase treatment. Per sample, about 4.05 to 10.27 million TCR-region mapped reads were obtained with IR-seq, compared with only roughly 80 to 1273 with RNA-seq. Using the same bone marrow samples, the study ran both targeted immune repertoire sequencing and bulk whole-transcriptome sequencing and then compared the TCR repertoires from each method. A main aim was a read-filtering strategy for immune repertoire data, specifically whether clonotypes supported by a single read should be removed.

The paper as a whole reports these results and caveats: Compared with RNA-seq, IR-seq captured clonotypes at much higher depth and more reliably, and a smaller IR-seq throughput was enough to identify most shared clonotypes. The correlation between IR-seq and RNA-seq shared clonotype proportions was increased by removal of single-read clonotypes. The sorted CD138-negative fraction was a mixed bone marrow immune population, not purified T cells. In IR-seq, around 85% of clonotypes but 3% to 4% of total reads were represented by single-read clonotypes, whereas in RNA-seq, approximately 70% of clonotypes and almost 45% of reads were represented by single-read clonotypes.

Each patient had bone marrow sampled at the time of active disease. Bone marrow mononuclear cells were isolated by Ficoll-Hypaque density gradient centrifugation. To remove myeloma plasma cells, the cells were labeled with CD138 magnetic microbeads on a MACS separator, and CD138-negative cells were then collected by negative selection. Purity of the isolated cells was checked by flow cytometry on an Attune NxT using CD138 antibodies. TRIzol reagent was used to extract total RNA, and a NanoDrop spectrophotometer was used to quantify the extracted RNA. Paired RNA-seq and IR-seq were performed on each patient's CD138-negative bone marrow sample.

Rearrangement joined TRBV20-1 to TRBJ1-1; TRBD1 might be the D gene, on 6 matching bases. The sequencing sample was made of a population of CD138-negative cells sorted from bone marrow. This sample's cell subset or site label indicates: bone marrow mononuclear cells depleted of CD138+ plasma/myeloma cells by negative magnetic selection. The TCR sequence derives from a donor at least 40 years old with multiple myeloma. The DNA sequence is TGCAGTGCTAAAGGGCGGGGGGCCCAAAGTACTGAAGCTTTCTTT. Protein translation: CSAKGRGAQSTEAFF.